A single sample is the source of the 23 T cell receptor beta chains below, sequenced in a study of beta chain features in type 1 diabetes. Study-wide results and limits: TCRB CDR3 length was moderately but significantly reduced in all four CD4+ subsets of Type 1 diabetes patients.

No antigens are known for them. The investigators reverse transcribed all of the isolated RNA, so they sequenced expressed TCRB transcripts. Method: immunoSEQ multiplex PCR; TCRdb's copy keeps in-frame clones and lacks some. There are 500,000 to 850,000 clones in the sample; around 15% occur only once, and just under 0.04% lies in the top ten. The material sequenced was naive CD4+ T cells from blood. All receptors come from a man between 18 and 35 years old with type 1 diabetes.

This clone was seen a few times. V is TRBV9 and J is TRBJ2-1; no reliable D call. The V end was cut by 4 bases, the J end by 4 bases, with 18 bases between. This CDR3 has 16 amino acids. CDR1 SGDLS and CDR2 YYNGEE come from the germline V gene. The CDR3 DNA follows: TGTGCCAGCAGCCCTTTCTCGGGCCTCGAGTACAATGAGCAGTTCTTC. This sequence encodes CASSPFSGLEYNEQFF.

V and J are TRBV18 and TRBJ1-5, with no clear D. Germline assignment: CDR1 KGHSH and CDR2 LQKENI. V lost 2 bases and J 5 bases, leaving 10 bases between the germline ends. This CDR3 has 14 amino acids. The CDR3 nucleotides are TGTGCCAGCTCACCAAGTAGTGAGGATCAGCCCCAGCATTTT. Protein sequence: CASSPSSEDQPQHF.

In this sample, this clone turned up a few times. The chain joins TRBV19 to TRBJ1-5; 10 positions match TRBD1. CDR1 is LNHDA and CDR2 is SQIVND in the germline V gene (reference sequence). This CDR3 has 17 residues. Trimming cost V 3 bases and J 2 bases; bases outside gene matches: 7. CDR3: CASSIDGTGVRNQPQHF. CDR3 nucleotides: TGTGCCAGTAGTATCGACGGGACAGGGGTCCGCAATCAGCCCCAGCATTTT.

The chain combines TRBV18 with TRBJ2-5; D gene ambiguous. The length of the CDR3 is 14 residues. Germline CDR1 and CDR2: KGHSH and LQKENI. V dropped 0 bases and J dropped 2 bases, with 7 bases sitting between them. CDR3 bases: TGTGCCAGCTCACCACCGAACGGACAAGAGACCCAGTACTTC. Translation gives CASSPPNGQETQYF.

The rearrangement uses TRBV5-4 and TRBJ1-4; 7 nucleotides agree with TRBD1. The CDR3 consists of 15 residues. Per the germline V gene, CDR1 is SGHNT and CDR2 is YYREEE (reference sequence). The V segment lost 4 bases and the J segment 4 bases; nucleotides outside the gene matches: 7. CDR3 DNA sequence: TGTGCCAGCAGCCCGGAGGGGGCAAGTAATGAAAAACTGTTTTTT. It encodes CASSPEGASNEKLFF.

This chain joins TRBV7-9 and TRBJ1-2; 7 nucleotides line up with TRBD1. Trimming took 2 bases from V and 7 from J; bases not matched to a gene: 7. The CDR3 length is 14 residues. Per the germline V gene, CDR1 is SEHNR and CDR2 is FQNEAQ (reference sequence). CDR3: CASSLNRGLFGYTF. The CDR3 DNA reads as TGTGCCAGCAGCTTAAACAGGGGTTTGTTTGGCTACACCTTC.

V gene TRBV19 combines with J gene TRBJ2-1; 10 bases are a match to TRBD2. Looked up from germline, CDR1 is LNHDA and CDR2 is SQIVND (reference sequence). The length of the CDR3 is 16 residues. Losses at the gene ends were 7 bases for V and 10 bases for J; bases not matched to a gene: 16. Here the CDR3 reads CASKTDASGRVKEQFF. The CDR3 region has the DNA TGTGCCAGTAAAACTGATGCTAGCGGGAGAGTCAAGGAGCAGTTCTTC.

In its sample, this clone was seen a few times. The chain carries TRBV5-4 and TRBJ1-5; D remains unclear. The CDR3 has 14 residues. Germline V gives CDR1 SGHNT, CDR2 YYREEE (reference sequence). Trimming shortened V by 0 bases and J by 9 bases, and 13 bases separated the two germline ends. The CDR3 nucleotides read TGTGCCAGCAGCTTGGAAGGGTCCGAAATGCCCCAGCATTTT. As protein: CASSLEGSEMPQHF.

This clone was seen a handful of times. The chain combines TRBV29-1 with TRBJ1-1; D not certain. Trimming took off 0 bases at V and 9 bases at J, with 14 bases between the two ends. The germline CDR1 and CDR2 sequences are SQVTM and ANQGSEA. CDR3 length: 13 amino acids. The CDR3 region is CSVEESTYSKAFF. CDR3 in DNA: TGCAGCGTTGAAGAGTCCACCTACAGCAAAGCTTTCTTT.

The rearrangement links TRBV28 to TRBJ2-6; perhaps D is TRBD1 or TRBD2 (5 bases each). Germline lookup yields CDR1 MDHEN and CDR2 SYDVKM. This CDR3 region has 18 residues. Between the trimmed V and J ends, which lost 10 bases and 1 base, there was a span of 23 bases. CDR3 amino acids: CATYADPGRISGANVLTF. CDR3 nucleotides: TGTGCCACCTATGCGGATCCGGGACGGATATCTGGGGCCAACGTCCTGACTTTC.

The CDR3 loop is CATSRSWGVDGELFF. Here the CDR3 DNA reads TGTGCCACCAGCAGATCCTGGGGAGTTGACGGGGAGCTGTTTTTT. V gene TRBV15 combines with J gene TRBJ2-2, with D possibly TRBD2 on 5 matching bases. With 2 bases removed from V and 7 bases from J, the gap between germline ends came to 14 bases. CDR3 length: 15 amino acids. Germline assignment: CDR1 LNHNV and CDR2 YYDKDF (reference sequence).

In this sample, this clone turned up a few times. The chain couples TRBV7-9 to TRBJ2-5, with 7 positions matching TRBD1. CDR3 length: 16 amino acids. Germline V lookup: CDR1 SEHNR, CDR2 FQNEAQ (reference sequence). The J segment lost 5 bases and the V segment lost 5 bases, leaving 14 bases of the junction unmatched. The CDR3 bases are TGTGCCAGCAGCACAGGGGACAGTCGTTTTCAGGAGACCCAGTACTTC. Its translation is CASSTGDSRFQETQYF.

This clone has more than one count but fewer than ten. This chain uses TRBV2 with TRBJ1-2, with a tentative D call TRBD1 (5 bases). The germline CDR1 and CDR2 sequences are SNHLY and FYNNEI. The V end lost 5 bases, the J end lost 8 bases, and 21 bases lay between the germline ends. The CDR3 runs to 15 residues. The CDR3 DNA sequence: TGTGCCAGCAGTATCTCTCAGCGGGACCCCGGCGGCTACACCTTC. It specifies CASSISQRDPGGYTF.

This chain links TRBV4-2 with TRBJ2-5; no clear D. The end of the DNA fits TRBJ2-7 better, so the J call may be wrong. Looked up from germline, CDR1 is LGHNA and CDR2 is YNFKEQ. The CDR3 sequence is 14 residues long. CDR3 sequence reads: CASSQEQNSYEQYF. In nucleotides, the CDR3 is TGTGCCAGCAGCCAAGAACAGAACTCCTACGAGCAGTACTTC.

This clone was picked up a small number of times. V and J are TRBV7-3 and TRBJ1-2; D is perhaps TRBD1 (6 bases). The V gene's germline CDR1 is SGHTA and CDR2 FQGTGA. The germline V and J ends were trimmed by 5 bases and 0 bases, with 13 bases remaining between them. The CDR3 contains 15 residues. The CDR3 loop reads CASSPGGTTNYGYTF. DNA of the CDR3: TGTGCCAGCAGCCCCGGGGGCACTACTAACTATGGCTACACCTTC.

V and J are TRBV7-9 and TRBJ1-2, with 7 bases fitting TRBD1. CDR3 size: 12 residues. Germline lookup yields CDR1 SEHNR and CDR2 FQNEAQ (reference sequence). V was clipped by 5 bases and J by 3 bases; unmatched bases: 0. CDR3 in amino acids: CASSQGDYGYTF. CDR3 DNA sequence: TGTGCCAGCAGCCAGGGGGACTATGGCTACACCTTC.

The chain joins TRBV14 to TRBJ2-3; no clear D. The germline CDR1 and CDR2 sequences are SGHDN and FVKESK. Trimming took 1 base from V and 3 from J, leaving 8 bases between them. This CDR3 has 14 residues. The CDR3 spells CASSQVSRTDTQYF. CDR3 bases: TGTGCCAGCAGCCAAGTATCTCGGACAGATACGCAGTATTTT.

This clone was recorded a few times. This chain joins TRBV4-2 and TRBJ2-5; D is perhaps TRBD2 (5 bases). Deletions cut 5 bases from V and 2 bases from J, with 12 bases between. The CDR3 has 14 residues. CDR1 and CDR2 (germline): LGHNA, YNFKEQ. Here the CDR3 reads CASSARSGQETQYF. DNA of the CDR3: TGTGCCAGCAGCGCGAGGAGCGGACAAGAGACCCAGTACTTC.

The V call is TRBV10-3, the J call TRBJ1-6, with TRBD1 matching over 8 bases. CDR1 and CDR2 (germline): ENHRY, SYGVKD. J was trimmed by 10 bases and V by 6 bases; bases with no gene match: 8. The CDR3 spans 14 residues. This chain's CDR3 is CAIRKDREGSPLHF. The CDR3 nucleotides are TGTGCCATCAGGAAGGACAGGGAGGGATCACCCCTCCACTTT.

The table lists this clone with a few counts. CDR3 residues: CASSRIDGTYEQYF. As DNA, the CDR3 is TGTGCCAGCAGCCGAATAGATGGGACCTACGAGCAGTACTTC. The rearrangement links TRBV11-2 to TRBJ2-7; D gene ambiguous. The CDR3 contains 14 residues. In germline, CDR1 is SGHAT, CDR2 FQNNGV. V gave up 5 bases and J gave up 2 bases, with 13 bases separating them.

This clone occurred a few times. This rearrangement joins TRBV20-1 to TRBJ2-1; D possibly corresponds to TRBD2 (5 bases). Germline CDR1 is DFQATT and CDR2 is SNEGSKA (reference sequence). The CDR3 consists of 11 residues. V was cut by 1 base and J by 9 bases, with 7 bases left in between. CDR3 sequence: CSARGESEQFF. The CDR3 DNA is TGCAGTGCTAGAGGGGAGTCTGAGCAGTTCTTC.

This clone was seen a few times. The CDR3, as DNA: TGTGCCAGAAACCGGGACTCCTCATTGGGGACGGTGAACACCGGGGAGCTGTTTTTT. It specifies CARNRDSSLGTVNTGELFF. This sequence joins TRBV7-2 and TRBJ2-2, with D perhaps TRBD2 (6 bases). Trimming removed 9 bases at V and 1 base at J, with 27 bases between. From germline, CDR1 is SGHTA and CDR2 FQGNSA. CDR3 length equals 19 residues.

Only a few counts were recorded for this clone. The chain couples TRBV30 to TRBJ1-3; D not resolved. CDR3 length: 15 residues. V was pared by 2 bases and J by 0 bases, with 11 bases between. Germline assignment: CDR1 GTSNPN and CDR2 SVGIG (reference sequence). Here the CDR3 DNA reads TGTGCCTGGAGTCGGCAGGCTAGCTCTGGAAACACCATATATTTT. Translation gives CAWSRQASSGNTIYF.